This T cell receptor (beta chain) was profiled in a study of blood T cell repertoires in COVID-19. Study information: COVID-19 samples, acute and convalescent, were from the United States, Italy and Spain. PBMCs, B-cell-depleted T cells, or T cells were the source of the cDNA or gDNA that made up the material.

This clone was recorded only once. Deletions cut 0 bases from V and 3 bases from J, with 9 bases between. The germline CDR1 and CDR2 sequences are MNHEY and SVGAGI. This CDR3 contains 14 residues. Original processing methods: By means of reference gene primer amplification, nucleated cell counts were estimated. TCRdb's copy holds only in-frame clones and misses some; the assay was immunoSEQ multiplex PCR. The V and J calls and clone size are taken from that table; D and trimming were inferred from the DNA. The sample includes tens of thousands of clones, 70% to 85% seen only once; the top ten take roughly a tenth.

The chain has TRBV6-5 and TRBJ2-7, with D possibly TRBD2 on 5 matching bases. This TCR was recovered from a woman between 45 and 60 years old with acute or convalescent COVID-19. The specimen was peripheral blood. The CDR3 DNA sequence: TGTGCCAGCAGTTACTCGGACGGGAACTACGAGCAGTACTTC. Amino acid sequence: CASSYSDGNYEQYF.